Shown below are 29 T cell receptor beta chains from a single sample sequenced in a study of blood T cell repertoires in COVID-19. Sequencing was performed with immunoSEQ multiplex PCR; in TCRdb, only in-frame clones are kept and a portion is missing. Of fewer than 350,000 clones in the sample, roughly 87% were seen once. Material: peripheral blood. The receptor set was obtained from a man aged 18 to 30 with active or convalescent COVID-19.

The chain carries TRBV13 and TRBJ1-2, with 9 bases that match TRBD1. The CDR3 extends over 13 amino acids. Looked up from germline, CDR1 is PRHDT and CDR2 is FYEKMQ (reference sequence). V was pared by 3 bases and J by 8 bases, with 4 bases of the junction left unmatched. CDR3 DNA: TGTGCCAGCAGCTTGGGACAGGGAGGCGGCTACACCTTC. It encodes CASSLGQGGGYTF.

The chain uses TRBV11-3 and TRBJ1-1, with a possible D match to TRBD1 (6 bases). Germline values: CDR1 SGHNT, CDR2 YENEEA. This CDR3 has 13 residues. Trimming shortened V by 0 bases and J by 10 bases, and 12 bases separated the two germline ends. The DNA for the CDR3 is TGTGCCAGCAGCTTAGATCTCAGGGGTCGAGCTTTCTTT. Amino acids: CASSLDLRGRAFF.

This rearrangement joins TRBV6-5 to TRBJ1-2; unclear D gene. The germline V and J ends were trimmed by 6 bases and 4 bases, with 12 bases remaining between them. The CDR3 sequence is 13 residues long. Germline assignment: CDR1 MNHEY and CDR2 SVGAGI. CDR3 in DNA: TGTGCCAGCAGCCGACAAGATACCTATGGCTACACCTTC. It yields the protein CASSRQDTYGYTF.

The chain uses TRBV2 and TRBJ1-3; D possibly corresponds to TRBD1 (6 bases). The germline CDR1 and CDR2 sequences are SNHLY and FYNNEI. The CDR3 runs 15 residues. Trimming left V 7 bases short and J 2 bases short, with 15 bases between. The CDR3 loop is CASNRLTGPGNTIYF. CDR3 DNA: TGTGCCAGCAATCGACTAACAGGGCCTGGAAACACCATATATTTT.

V and J are TRBV5-1 and TRBJ1-2; 7 nucleotides agree with TRBD1. Germline V gives CDR1 SGHRS, CDR2 YFSETQ. V was clipped by 2 bases and J by 3 bases; unmatched bases: 1. This CDR3 spans 13 amino acids. DNA for the CDR3: TGCGCCAGCAGCTTTACAGGGGACTATGGCTACACCTTC. It codes for CASSFTGDYGYTF.

The chain joins TRBV7-9 to TRBJ1-2, with D possibly TRBD1 on 6 matching bases. Trimming removed 7 bases from V and 0 bases from J, with 9 bases in between. The germline V gene has CDR1 SEHNR and CDR2 FQNEAQ (reference sequence). This CDR3 region has 13 residues. CDR3 residues: CASTNRANYGYTF. In DNA, the CDR3 is TGTGCCAGCACCAACAGGGCTAACTATGGCTACACCTTC.

J is TRBJ1-2 and V is TRBV12-1; the tabulated D call, TRBD1, remains unverified against the DNA. TRBV12-1 is flagged as a pseudogene. The CDR3 has 17 residues. The CDR3 here is CASSSIPGTGNFYGYTF. In nucleotides, the CDR3 is TGTGCCAGCAGCTCAATTCCCGGGACAGGGAATTTCTATGGCTACACCTTC.

The chain employs TRBV13 and TRBJ2-7; weak D call: TRBD1 (7 bases). This CDR3 has 17 residues. Trimming took 8 bases from V and 3 from J, leaving 26 bases between them. CDR1 is PRHDT and CDR2 is FYEKMQ in the germline V gene (reference sequence). CDR3 amino acids: CASSGIVRDSGYYEQYF. The CDR3 bases are TGTGCCAGCTCCGGCATCGTCCGGGACAGCGGGTACTACGAGCAGTACTTC.

The rearrangement uses TRBV7-9 and TRBJ2-7, with D perhaps matching TRBD1 (5 bases). This CDR3 comprises 15 residues. Germline V CDR1 and CDR2: SEHNR, FQNEAQ (reference sequence). V lost 1 base and J 5 bases, leaving 15 bases between the germline ends. This CDR3 reads CASSLGYGSGHEQYF. CDR3 nucleotides: TGTGCCAGCAGCTTAGGGTATGGCTCAGGGCACGAGCAGTACTTC.

This CDR3 is CASSPRHQGEAFF. The CDR3, as DNA: TGTGCCAGCAGCCCTCGCCACCAGGGAGAAGCTTTCTTT. The chain uses TRBV6-2 or TRBV6-3 and TRBJ1-1; tentatively, D is TRBD1 (5 bases). V gave up 6 bases and J gave up 8 bases, with 16 bases separating them. Germline assignment: CDR1 MNHEY and CDR2 SVGEGT. The CDR3 totals 13 residues.

The rearrangement uses TRBV6-5 and TRBJ2-5, with 12 bases matching TRBD2. V shed 8 bases, J shed 10 bases, and the junction held 5 bases outside the gene matches. This CDR3 spans 12 amino acids. Germline V CDR1 and CDR2: MNHEY, SVGAGI. The CDR3 nucleotides are TGTGCCAGCCTAGGGACTAGCGGGCACCAGTACTTC. It encodes CASLGTSGHQYF.

This chain links TRBV4-3 with TRBJ2-3; D remains ambiguous. From germline, CDR1 is LGHNA and CDR2 YSLEER. This CDR3 is 15 amino acids long. Trimming left V 4 bases short and J 4 bases short, with 15 bases between. CDR3 DNA sequence: TGCGCCAGCAGCCCGCAATTAACCCGGGCAGATACGCAGTATTTT. This codes for CASSPQLTRADTQYF.

The rearrangement uses TRBV18 and TRBJ1-5, with D possibly being TRBD1 (6 bases). The V gene's germline CDR1 is KGHSH and CDR2 LQKENI. Deletions cut 5 bases from V and 5 bases from J, with 10 bases between. This CDR3 has 13 amino acids. CDR3 residues: CASSSGVDQPQHF. The CDR3, as DNA: TGTGCCAGCTCATCAGGGGTCGATCAGCCCCAGCATTTT.

This rearrangement joins TRBV4-1 to TRBJ2-7; D possibly corresponds to TRBD2 (5 bases). Trimming removed 0 bases from V and 4 bases from J, with 16 bases in between. Looked up from germline, CDR1 is MGHRA and CDR2 is YSYEKL. The CDR3 sequence is 16 residues long. The CDR3 loop is CASSQEGPGGGYEQYF. CDR3 in DNA: TGCGCCAGCAGCCAAGAGGGCCCCGGTGGAGGTTACGAGCAGTACTTC.

The CDR3 DNA reads as TGTGCCAGCTCACCAACAGAATCCTACGAGCAGTACTTC. This sequence encodes CASSPTESYEQYF. This chain connects TRBV18 to TRBJ2-7; D remains unclear. The CDR3 has 13 residues. Trimming cost V 2 bases and J 1 base, with 6 bases left between them. The germline V gene encodes CDR1 KGHSH and CDR2 LQKENI.

The rearrangement joins TRBV19 to TRBJ2-7; tentative D call: TRBD1 (6 bases). Trimming pared 5 bases from V and 3 bases from J, leaving 11 bases between. Germline assignment: CDR1 LNHDA and CDR2 SQIVND (reference sequence). The CDR3 runs to 13 residues. The CDR3 spells CASSEGVGYEQYF. The CDR3 nucleotides are TGTGCCAGTAGTGAGGGGGTTGGCTACGAGCAGTACTTC. Looking up the rest from reference TRBV19 and TRBJ2-7 gives the full variable domain: DGGITQSPKYLFRKEGQNVTLSCEQNLNHDAMYWYRQDPGQGLRLIYYSQIVNDFQKGDIAEGYSVSREKKESFPLTVTSAQKNPTAFYLCASSEGVGYEQYFGPGTRLTVT.

This clone was recorded a few times. The chain combines TRBV10-1 with TRBJ2-7, with D perhaps matching TRBD1 (6 bases). CDR1 WNHNN and CDR2 SYGVQD come from the germline V gene (reference sequence). The ends were cut back, 3 bases at V and 2 bases at J, with 11 bases in the middle. This CDR3 spans 14 amino acids. DNA of the CDR3: TGCGCCAGCAGTGACCGGGACACCACCTACGAGCAGTACTTC. It encodes CASSDRDTTYEQYF.

This chain connects TRBV5-5 to TRBJ1-6; D not resolved. Germline V lookup: CDR1 SGHKS, CDR2 YYEKEE (reference sequence). V was shortened by 2 bases and J by 5 bases, with 11 bases between the two germline ends. The CDR3 totals 15 residues. The CDR3 DNA sequence: TGTGCCAGCAGCTTCGGATCCGGGGATAATTCACCCCTCCACTTT. This encodes CASSFGSGDNSPLHF.

The V gene is TRBV6-5, the J gene TRBJ1-2; D gene uncertain. V gave up 0 bases and J gave up 5 bases, with 10 bases separating them. The CDR3 covers 14 residues. CDR1 is MNHEY and CDR2 is SVGAGI in the germline V gene. The CDR3: CASSYSGSQYGYTF. Here the CDR3 DNA reads TGTGCCAGCAGTTACTCGGGCAGCCAATATGGCTACACCTTC.

The J gene is TRBJ2-7, the V gene TRBV5-1; D is possibly TRBD1 (6 bases). Per the germline V gene, CDR1 is SGHRS and CDR2 is YFSETQ. The CDR3 spans 15 residues. V was clipped by 0 bases and J by 6 bases, with 16 bases between them. The CDR3 protein is CASSLGWGRGSEQYF. CDR3 DNA sequence: TGCGCCAGCAGCTTGGGGTGGGGGCGCGGTAGCGAGCAGTACTTC.

V gene TRBV6-1 combines with J gene TRBJ1-1; weak D call: TRBD1 (5 bases). Germline V CDR1 and CDR2: MNHNS, SASEGT. This CDR3 is 13 amino acids long. Trimming shortened V by 3 bases and J by 4 bases, and 9 bases separated the two germline ends. Here the CDR3 DNA reads TGTGCCAGCAGTGAGTGGGGCCCCACTGAAGCTTTCTTT. Translating it yields CASSEWGPTEAFF.

The rearrangement uses TRBV5-4 and TRBJ2-5; 8 bases map to TRBD1. Looked up from germline, CDR1 is SGHNT and CDR2 is YYREEE (reference sequence). With V trimmed by 4 bases and J by 7 bases, 12 bases remained unmatched. The CDR3 length is 15 residues. The DNA for the CDR3 is TGTGCCAGCAGCGCGAGGGACAGGCAAAGAGGGACCCAGTACTTC. It specifies CASSARDRQRGTQYF.

The CDR3 coding sequence is TGTGCCAGCTCACCAATAGACACAACCTACGAGCAGTACTTC. Its protein is CASSPIDTTYEQYF. The chain links TRBV18 to TRBJ2-7; unclear D gene. Germline V lookup: CDR1 KGHSH, CDR2 LQKENI. The CDR3 has 14 amino acids. V lost 2 bases and J 2 bases, leaving 10 bases between the germline ends.

A note on this clone: Additional DNA sequences in this sample encode the identical CDR3. This chain uses TRBV7-2 with TRBJ2-3; TRBD2 matches at 8 bases. This CDR3 has 15 amino acids. Germline trimming cut 2 bases from V and 1 base from J; bases unmatched to any gene: 2. Germline loops: CDR1 SGHTA, CDR2 FQGNSA. This CDR3 reads CASSLRRGGTDTQYF. The DNA of the CDR3 is TGTGCCAGCAGCTTACGGCGGGGGGGCACAGATACGCAGTATTTT.

DNA of the CDR3: TGTGCCACCAGCAGACCCGGTAGTCAGCCCCAGCATTTT. Its protein is CATSRPGSQPQHF. This chain connects TRBV15 to TRBJ1-5; no firm D call. V was cut by 2 bases and J by 6 bases, with 8 bases left in between. CDR1 is LNHNV, CDR2 YYDKDF, per germline (reference sequence). CDR3 length equals 13 residues.

This clone was counted once. The rearrangement uses TRBV11-3 and TRBJ1-3; a weak D match, TRBD1 (5 bases). The CDR3 is 18 amino acids. Germline V CDR1 and CDR2: SGHNT, YENEEA. V shed 5 bases and J shed 0 bases, with 20 bases lying between them. The CDR3 DNA is TGTGCCAGCAGCCTCGGTTCGCGGGACGCAGACTCTGGAAACACCATATATTTT. As protein: CASSLGSRDADSGNTIYF.

This chain connects TRBV7-2 to TRBJ2-3; D may be TRBD1 (5 bases). Trimming pared 1 base from V and 6 bases from J, leaving 14 bases between. This CDR3 is built from 15 residues. Germline CDR1 reads SGHTA; CDR2 reads FQGNSA. The chain's CDR3 is CASSLGPRVRDTQYF. The CDR3 DNA reads as TGTGCCAGCAGCTTAGGTCCCAGGGTGAGGGATACGCAGTATTTT.

A single count supports this clone. The rearrangement uses TRBV29-1 and TRBJ1-5; 7 nucleotides match TRBD1. Per germline, CDR1 SQVTM and CDR2 ANQGSEA. V lost 5 bases and J lost 6; bases outside the gene matches: 4. The CDR3 has 12 amino acids. Written as DNA, the CDR3 is TGCAGCGTTAGACAGGGTACTCAGCCCCAGCATTTT. It translates to CSVRQGTQPQHF. The whole variable domain, remainder taken from reference TRBV29-1 and TRBJ1-5, is SAVISQKPSRDICQRGTSLTIQCQVDSQVTMMFWYRQQPGQSLTLIATANQGSEATYESGFVIDKFPISRPNLTFSTLTVSNMSPEDSSIYLCSVRQGTQPQHFGDGTRLSIL.

The chain uses TRBV27 and TRBJ2-3; TRBD2 might be the D (6 bases). The V end was cut by 3 bases, the J end by 3 bases, with 13 bases between. In germline, CDR1 is MNHEY, CDR2 SMNVEV (reference sequence). The CDR3 contains 15 residues. CDR3 loop: CASSLGRGFTDTQYF. The CDR3 DNA reads TGTGCCAGCAGTTTGGGGCGGGGATTTACAGATACGCAGTATTTT.